The text below deals with one T cell receptor (beta chain). Its target is not known. The record originates from a study of T cell clonotyping in hematopoietic cell transplantation. Notes on the study in general: Cells were unsorted, so CD4 and CD8 contributions were not separated.

Time point here: recipient sample about 28 days before transplant, after cytoreduction. Blood collection times were about day -28 and days 30, 100, 180 posttransplant. Germline V lookup: CDR1 LGHNA, CDR2 YNFKEQ. J gave up 1 base and V 1 base, and 3 bases lay outside the gene matches. The CDR3 totals 15 residues. This table comes from immunoSEQ multiplex PCR, and its TCRdb copy is limited to in-frame clones, with some not included. The sample comprises tens of thousands of clones, 60% to 75% of which are singletons, and roughly 6% rests with the top ten. The sample consisted of peripheral blood mononuclear cells, taken before stem cell transplant. The rearrangement joins TRBV4-2 to TRBJ2-5; 7 bases are shared with TRBD2. The sequence was obtained from a man aged 50 to 59 with myelodysplastic syndrome. Some clones in this sample may be carry-over from other donors' samples. The CDR3 nucleotides read TGTGCCAGCAGCCAAGTAGCTAGCGGCCAAGAGACCCAGTACTTC. It specifies CASSQVASGQETQYF.